This TCR beta chain stems from a study of CD8 T cells in Susac syndrome. When the RNA was reverse transcribed, random hexamers were used with an input of roughly 0.5 to 1 ug. TCRdb independently ran MiXCR on the immunoSEQ multiplex PCR reads; one entry per CDR3 protein. In the table there are tens of thousands of distinct CDR3 sequences, roughly 93% of which are singletons. Regarding the study as a whole: The CD4+ T cell repertoires in Susac syndrome were not clonally expanded.

Concerning this clonotype: The antigen remains unidentified.

Germline CDR1 is SGHTA and CDR2 is FQGTGA. The V segment lost 7 bases and the J segment 7 bases; nucleotides outside the gene matches: 19. This CDR3 comprises 17 residues. The origin of this receptor is a human donor with Susac syndrome. Sequencing was done on a sample of CD4+ T cells from PBMCs. The genes are TRBV7-3 and TRBJ2-4, with TRBD1 identical over 7 bases. The CDR3 protein is CASTSLTGTARCNIQYF. The CDR3 DNA reads TGTGCCAGCACCTCTCTTACCGGGACAGCCCGATGTAACATTCAGTACTTC.